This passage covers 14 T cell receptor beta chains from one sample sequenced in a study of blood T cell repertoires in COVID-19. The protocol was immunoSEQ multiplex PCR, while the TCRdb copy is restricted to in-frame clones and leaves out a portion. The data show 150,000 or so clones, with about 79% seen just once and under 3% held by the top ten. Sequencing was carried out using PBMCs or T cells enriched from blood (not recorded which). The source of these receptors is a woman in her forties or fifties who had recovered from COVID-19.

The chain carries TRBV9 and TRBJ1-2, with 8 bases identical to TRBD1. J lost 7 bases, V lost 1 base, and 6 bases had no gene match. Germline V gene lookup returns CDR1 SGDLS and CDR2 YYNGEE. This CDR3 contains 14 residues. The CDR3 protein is CASSVTGQGAGYTF. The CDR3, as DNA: TGTGCCAGCAGCGTAACCGGGCAGGGGGCTGGCTACACCTTC.

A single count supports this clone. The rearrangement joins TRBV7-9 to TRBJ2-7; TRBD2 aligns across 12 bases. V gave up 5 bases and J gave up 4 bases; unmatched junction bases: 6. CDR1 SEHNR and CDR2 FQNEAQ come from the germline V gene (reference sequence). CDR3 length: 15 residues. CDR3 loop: CASSPTSGSGYEQYF. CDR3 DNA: TGTGCCAGCAGCCCGACTAGCGGGAGTGGGTACGAGCAGTACTTC.

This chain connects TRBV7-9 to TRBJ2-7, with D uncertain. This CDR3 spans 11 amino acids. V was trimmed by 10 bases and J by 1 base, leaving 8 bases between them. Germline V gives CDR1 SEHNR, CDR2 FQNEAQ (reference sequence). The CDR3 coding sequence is TGTGCCATCCTTATATCCTACGAGCAGTACTTC. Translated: CAILISYEQYF.

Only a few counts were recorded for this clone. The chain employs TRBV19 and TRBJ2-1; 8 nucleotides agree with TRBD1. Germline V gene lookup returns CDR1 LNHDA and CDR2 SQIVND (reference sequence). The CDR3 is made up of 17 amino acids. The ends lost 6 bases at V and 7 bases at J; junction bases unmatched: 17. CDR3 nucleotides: TGTGCCAGTAGACCACCCTACAGCGGACAGGGCAGAAATGAGCAGTTCTTC. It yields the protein CASRPPYSGQGRNEQFF.

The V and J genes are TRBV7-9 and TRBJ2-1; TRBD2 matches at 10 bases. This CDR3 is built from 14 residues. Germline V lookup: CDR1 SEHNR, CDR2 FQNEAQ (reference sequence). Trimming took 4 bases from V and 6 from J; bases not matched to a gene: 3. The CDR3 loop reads CASSSVAGGNEQFF. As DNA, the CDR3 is TGTGCCAGCAGCTCAGTAGCGGGAGGCAATGAGCAGTTCTTC.

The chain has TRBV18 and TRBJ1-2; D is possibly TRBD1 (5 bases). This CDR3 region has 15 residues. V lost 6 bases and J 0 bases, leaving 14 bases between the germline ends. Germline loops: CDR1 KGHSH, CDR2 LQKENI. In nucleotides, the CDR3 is TGTGCCAGCTCGGGGGGAGACAGTTCTAACTATGGCTACACCTTC. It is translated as CASSGGDSSNYGYTF. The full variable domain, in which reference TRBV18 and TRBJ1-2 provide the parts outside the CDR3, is NAGVMQNPRHLVRRRGQEARLRCSPMKGHSHVYWYRQLPEEGLKFMVYLQKENIIDESGMPKERFSAEFPKEGPSILRIQQVVRGDSAAYFCASSGGDSSNYGYTFGSGTRLTVV.

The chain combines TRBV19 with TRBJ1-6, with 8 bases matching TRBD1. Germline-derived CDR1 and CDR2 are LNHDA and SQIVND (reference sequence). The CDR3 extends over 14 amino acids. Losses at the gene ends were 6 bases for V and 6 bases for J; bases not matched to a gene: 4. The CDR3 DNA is TGTGCCAGTAGCGTAGACAGGGGTAATTCACCCCTCCACTTT. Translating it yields CASSVDRGNSPLHF.

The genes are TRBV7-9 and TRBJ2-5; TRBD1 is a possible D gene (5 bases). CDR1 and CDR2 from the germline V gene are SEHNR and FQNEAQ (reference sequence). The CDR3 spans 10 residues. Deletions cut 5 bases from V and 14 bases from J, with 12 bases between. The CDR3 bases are TGTGCCAGCAGCATCGACAGAACCTACTTC. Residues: CASSIDRTYF.

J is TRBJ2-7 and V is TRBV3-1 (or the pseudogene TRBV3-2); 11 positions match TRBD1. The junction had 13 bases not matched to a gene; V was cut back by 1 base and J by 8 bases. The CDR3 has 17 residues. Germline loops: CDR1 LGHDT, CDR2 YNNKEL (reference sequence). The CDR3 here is CASSQGVGGTGGIQQYF. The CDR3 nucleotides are TGTGCCAGCAGCCAAGGAGTCGGGGGGACAGGGGGTATCCAGCAGTACTTC.

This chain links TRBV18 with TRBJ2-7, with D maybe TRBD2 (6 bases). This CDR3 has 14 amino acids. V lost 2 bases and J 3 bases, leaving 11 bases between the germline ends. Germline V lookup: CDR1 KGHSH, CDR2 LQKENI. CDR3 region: CASSPKLADYEQYF. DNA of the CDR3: TGTGCCAGCTCACCAAAATTAGCGGACTACGAGCAGTACTTC.

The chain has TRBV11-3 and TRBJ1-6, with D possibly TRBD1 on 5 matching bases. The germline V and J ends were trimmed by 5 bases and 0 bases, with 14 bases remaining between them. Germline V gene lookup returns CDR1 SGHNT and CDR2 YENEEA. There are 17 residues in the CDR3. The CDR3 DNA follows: TGTGCCAGCAGCCCGGACAACGCGTTCTCCTATAATTCACCCCTCCACTTT. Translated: CASSPDNAFSYNSPLHF.

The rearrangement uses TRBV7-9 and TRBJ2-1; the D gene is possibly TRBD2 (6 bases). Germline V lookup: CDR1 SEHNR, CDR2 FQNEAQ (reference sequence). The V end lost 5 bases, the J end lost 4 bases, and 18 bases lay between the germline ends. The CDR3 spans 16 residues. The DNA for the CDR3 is TGTGCCAGCAGCCCCCTTCCCGGGAGCCCATACAATGAGCAGTTCTTC. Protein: CASSPLPGSPYNEQFF. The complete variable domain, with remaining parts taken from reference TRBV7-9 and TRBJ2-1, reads DTGVSQNPRHKITKRGQNVTFRCDPISEHNRLYWYRQTLGQGPEFLTYFQNEAQLEKSRLLSDRFSAERPKGSFSTLEIQRTEQGDSAMYLCASSPLPGSPYNEQFFGPGTRLTVL.

The CDR3 bases are TGTGCCAGCAGTTTATGGGGGACAGGGGGCGTAAGTTCACCCCTCCACTTT. It encodes CASSLWGTGGVSSPLHF. This rearrangement joins TRBV27 to TRBJ1-6, with 12 bases matching TRBD1. V shed 1 base, J shed 9 bases, and the junction held 7 bases outside the gene matches. Germline V gene sequence: CDR1 MNHEY, CDR2 SMNVEV (reference sequence). CDR3 length: 17 amino acids.

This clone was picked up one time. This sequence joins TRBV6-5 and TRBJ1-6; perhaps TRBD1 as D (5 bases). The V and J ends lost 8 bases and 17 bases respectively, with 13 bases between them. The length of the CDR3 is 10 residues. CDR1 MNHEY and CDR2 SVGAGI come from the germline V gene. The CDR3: CASLGQRIHF. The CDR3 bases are TGTGCCAGCTTGGGGCAAAGAATCCACTTT.